These T cell receptor beta chains were read from a single sample in a study of blood T cell repertoires in COVID-19. Clones were sequenced by immunoSEQ multiplex PCR, and TCRdb holds only the in-frame ones, with some missing. The sample has around 120,000 clones; about 86% are singletons. The sequencing sample was made of PBMCs or T cells enriched from blood (not recorded which). The receptors originated from a woman aged 45-65 years who had recovered from COVID-19. Each CDR3 is given with its conserved first and last residue. Fields, in order: V gene, J gene, CDR3 protein.

TRBV7-6	TRBJ2-7	CASSFSTSLNHEQYF
TRBV5-4	TRBJ2-2	CASSRGGTGKTTGELFF
TRBV24-1	TRBJ2-1	CATSDTGDEQFF
TRBV20-1	TRBJ2-1	CSASWTTTYNEQFF
TRBV12-3/TRBV12-4	TRBJ1-2	CASSLGQGYGYTF
TRBV10-3	TRBJ2-7	CAISESYSEQYF
TRBV3-1/TRBV3-2	TRBJ1-6	CASSLPGERSPLHF
TRBV24-1	TRBJ2-7	CATSGTGGEQYF
TRBV9	TRBJ1-3	CASNTPGTGNTIYF
TRBV6-5	TRBJ2-7	CASSSLGQAEYEQYF
TRBV3-1/TRBV3-2	TRBJ2-7	CASSQRGTYEQYF
TRBV20-1	TRBJ2-3	CSASPPDSHTDTQYF
TRBV25-1	TRBJ2-5	CATQTGETQYF
TRBV5-1	TRBJ1-2	CASSLQGDYGYTF
TRBV7-8	TRBJ2-7	CASSLVLRTAEQYF
TRBV7-6	TRBJ2-2	CASSSSTGNTGELFF
TRBV7-8	TRBJ1-4	CASSLATGGTTNEKLFF
TRBV6-5	TRBJ1-4	CASSLTGGQREKLFF
TRBV9	TRBJ1-4	CASSVGQGAAGEKLFF
TRBV5-4	TRBJ1-6	CATGLDFEVYNSPLHF
TRBV6-5	TRBJ1-5	CASSPIGRGQPQHF
TRBV6-5	TRBJ1-2	CASSTTGLTF
TRBV12-5	TRBJ2-3	CASGRGTGTDTQYF
TRBV30	TRBJ2-5	CAWTLPGAQYF
TRBV18	TRBJ1-1	CASSPPGDSPTEAFF
TRBV5-6	TRBJ2-3	CASSLARETDTQYF
TRBV11-1	TRBJ1-2	CASSPTGSYGYTF
TRBV19	TRBJ1-2	CASSPPGQGALEYGYTF
TRBV7-9	TRBJ2-7	CASSHRVLTYEQYF
TRBV4-1	TRBJ2-5	CASSQATSGQETQYF
TRBV10-1	TRBJ2-3	CASSERTGITTDTQYF
TRBV18	TRBJ2-2	CASSPRRGAGELFF
TRBV19	TRBJ2-1	CASSRGTGSQFF
TRBV12-3/TRBV12-4	TRBJ1-4	CASRGRYGEKLFF
TRBV9	TRBJ1-2	CASSVAPTGGVYGYTF
TRBV10-1	TRBJ2-2	CASRPANTGELFF
TRBV4-1	TRBJ2-2	CASSQPGQNTGELFF
TRBV9	TRBJ2-2	CASSLRQGGTGELFF
TRBV6-5	TRBJ1-2	CASSLYQTANYGYTF
TRBV7-8	TRBJ1-1	CASSPSRMNTEAFF
TRBV7-2	TRBJ2-7	CASSPGDRNYEQYF
TRBV5-1	TRBJ2-5	CASSLLPQETQYF
TRBV5-6	TRBJ1-6	CASSLQAGVVDSPLHF
TRBV11-2	TRBJ2-2	CASRAPGTVNTGELFF
TRBV19	TRBJ1-2	CASTLTGPLSPGQGGGYTF
TRBV18	TRBJ1-2	CASSPPGQGSFGGYTF
TRBV19	TRBJ1-6	CASSMRLNNSPLHF
TRBV19	TRBJ2-7	CASSLSIAKSYEQYF
TRBV5-6	TRBJ1-5	CASSLRPGSGSNQPQHF
TRBV7-8	TRBJ2-1	CASSLAGTGMIDEQFF
TRBV18	TRBJ1-1	CASSPVSGYGTEAFF
TRBV12-3/TRBV12-4	TRBJ2-7	CASSAAYEQYF
TRBV30	TRBJ2-7	CALSQGGPYEQYF
TRBV6-1	TRBJ1-4	CASSGTGKGTNEKLFF
TRBV30	TRBJ2-3	CAWTGQADTQYF